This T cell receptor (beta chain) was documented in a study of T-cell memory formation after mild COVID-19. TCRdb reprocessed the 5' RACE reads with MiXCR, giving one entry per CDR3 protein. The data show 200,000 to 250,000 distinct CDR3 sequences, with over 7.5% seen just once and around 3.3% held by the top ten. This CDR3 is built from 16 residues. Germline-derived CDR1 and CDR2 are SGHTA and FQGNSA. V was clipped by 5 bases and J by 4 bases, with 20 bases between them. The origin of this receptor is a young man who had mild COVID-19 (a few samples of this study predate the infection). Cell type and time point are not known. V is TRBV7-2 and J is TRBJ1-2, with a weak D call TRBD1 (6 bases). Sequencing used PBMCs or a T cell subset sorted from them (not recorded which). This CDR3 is CASSPRGGGTLYGYTF. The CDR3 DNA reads TGTGCCAGCAGCCCTAGGGGGGGCGGGACTCTCTATGGCTACACCTTC.